Reported below is one TCR beta chain. Its antigen is undetermined. The entry originates in a study of cytomegalovirus exposure and HLA in healthy donors. The PCR ran on 60 Vbeta and 13 Jbeta primers. Measured with immunoSEQ multiplex PCR; TCRdb has only the in-frame clones, and not every one. The table records 90,000 or so clones, roughly 74% of them present only once. General study findings and limits: Earlier results showed most TCR beta V segments being productive about 87% or about 30% of the time. A later analysis showed HLA-associated TCR beta chains outstripping equally common others in clonal expansion.

Trimming took off 5 bases at V and 6 bases at J, with 10 bases between the two ends. The CDR3 sequence is 12 residues long. The germline V gene has CDR1 SGHAT and CDR2 FQNNGV. The sequenced sample was PBMCs. This TCR derives from a woman in her late teens or twenties in good health and CMV-seropositive. The rearrangement uses TRBV11-2 and TRBJ2-5; D may be TRBD1 (5 bases). CDR3 coding DNA: TGTGCCAGCAGCCGCCTGGGGCAGACCCAGTACTTC. This encodes CASSRLGQTQYF.